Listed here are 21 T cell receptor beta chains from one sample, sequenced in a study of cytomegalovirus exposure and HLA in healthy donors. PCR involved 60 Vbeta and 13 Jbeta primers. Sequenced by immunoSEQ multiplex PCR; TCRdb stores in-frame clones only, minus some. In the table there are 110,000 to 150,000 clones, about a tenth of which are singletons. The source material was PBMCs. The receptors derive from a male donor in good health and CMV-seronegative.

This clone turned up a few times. The CDR3 region is CASSLGGRSGNTGELFF. CDR3 nucleotide sequence: TGTGCCAGCAGCTTAGGGGGTAGAAGTGGGAACACCGGGGAGCTGTTTTTT. The chain combines TRBV5-4 with TRBJ2-2; D might be TRBD1 (6 bases). V gave up 2 bases and J gave up 1 base, with 15 bases separating them. The CDR3 extends over 17 amino acids. The germline V gene encodes CDR1 SGHNT and CDR2 YYREEE (reference sequence).

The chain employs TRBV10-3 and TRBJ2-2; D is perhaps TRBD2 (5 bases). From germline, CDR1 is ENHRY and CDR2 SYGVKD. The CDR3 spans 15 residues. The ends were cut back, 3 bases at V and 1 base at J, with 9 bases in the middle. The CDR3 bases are TGTGCCATCAGTGATCGCGGGTTGAACACCGGGGAGCTGTTTTTT. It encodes CAISDRGLNTGELFF.

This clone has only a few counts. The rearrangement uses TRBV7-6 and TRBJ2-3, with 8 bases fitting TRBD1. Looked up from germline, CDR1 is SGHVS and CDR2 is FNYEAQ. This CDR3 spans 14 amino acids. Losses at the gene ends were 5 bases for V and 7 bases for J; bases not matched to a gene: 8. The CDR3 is CASSPTGGPNTQYF. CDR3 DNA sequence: TGTGCCAGCAGCCCCACAGGGGGTCCGAATACGCAGTATTTT.

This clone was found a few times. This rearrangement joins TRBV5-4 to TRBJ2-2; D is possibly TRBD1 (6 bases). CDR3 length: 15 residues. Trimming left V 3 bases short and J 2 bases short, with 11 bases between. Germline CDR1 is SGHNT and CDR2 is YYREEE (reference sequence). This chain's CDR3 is CASSSRTANTGELFF. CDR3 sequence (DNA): TGTGCCAGCAGCTCCCGGACAGCAAACACCGGGGAGCTGTTTTTT.

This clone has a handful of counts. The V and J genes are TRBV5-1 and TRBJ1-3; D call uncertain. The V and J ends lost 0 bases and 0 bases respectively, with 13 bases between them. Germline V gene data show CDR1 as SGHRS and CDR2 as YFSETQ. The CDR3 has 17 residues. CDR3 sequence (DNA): TGCGCCAGCAGCTTGGCAGGCGGGAAACTCTCTGGAAACACCATATATTTT. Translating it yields CASSLAGGKLSGNTIYF.

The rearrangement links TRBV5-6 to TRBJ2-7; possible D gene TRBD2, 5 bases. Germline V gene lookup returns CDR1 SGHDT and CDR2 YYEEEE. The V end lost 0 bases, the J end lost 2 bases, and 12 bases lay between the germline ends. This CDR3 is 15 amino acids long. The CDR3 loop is CASSLGAGLAYEQYF. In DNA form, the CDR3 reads TGTGCCAGCAGCTTGGGGGCAGGACTTGCCTACGAGCAGTACTTC.

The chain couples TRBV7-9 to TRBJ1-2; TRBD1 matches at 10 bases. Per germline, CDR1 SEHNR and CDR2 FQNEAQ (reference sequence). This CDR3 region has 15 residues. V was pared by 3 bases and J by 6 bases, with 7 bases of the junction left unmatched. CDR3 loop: CASSFRDRGGDGYTF. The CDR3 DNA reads TGTGCCAGCAGCTTCCGGGACAGGGGTGGCGATGGCTACACCTTC. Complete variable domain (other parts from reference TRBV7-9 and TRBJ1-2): DTGVSQNPRHKITKRGQNVTFRCDPISEHNRLYWYRQTLGQGPEFLTYFQNEAQLEKSRLLSDRFSAERPKGSFSTLEIQRTEQGDSAMYLCASSFRDRGGDGYTFGSGTRLTVV.

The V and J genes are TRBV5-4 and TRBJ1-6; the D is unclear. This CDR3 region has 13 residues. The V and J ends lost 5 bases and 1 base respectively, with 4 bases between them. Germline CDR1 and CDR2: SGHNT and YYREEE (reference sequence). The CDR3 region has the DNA TGTGCCAGCAGACAGTCCTATAATTCACCCCTCCACTTT. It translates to CASRQSYNSPLHF.

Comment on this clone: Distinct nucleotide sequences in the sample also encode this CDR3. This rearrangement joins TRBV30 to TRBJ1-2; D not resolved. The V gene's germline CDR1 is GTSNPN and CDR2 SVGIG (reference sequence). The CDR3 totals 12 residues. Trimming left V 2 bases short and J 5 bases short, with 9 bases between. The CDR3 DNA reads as TGTGCCTGGAGTATCAACAGTTATGGCTACACCTTC. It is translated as CAWSINSYGYTF.

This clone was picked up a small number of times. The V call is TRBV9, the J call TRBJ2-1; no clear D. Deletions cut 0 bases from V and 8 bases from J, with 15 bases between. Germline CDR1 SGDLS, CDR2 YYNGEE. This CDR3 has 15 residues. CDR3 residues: CASSVDPGSTYEQFF. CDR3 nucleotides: TGTGCCAGCAGCGTAGATCCGGGTAGCACCTATGAGCAGTTCTTC.

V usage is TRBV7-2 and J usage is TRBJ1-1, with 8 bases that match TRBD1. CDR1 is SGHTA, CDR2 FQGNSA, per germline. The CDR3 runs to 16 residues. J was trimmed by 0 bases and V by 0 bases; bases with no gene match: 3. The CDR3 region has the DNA TGTGCCAGCAGCTTAGCCGGACAGGGCTTGAACACTGAAGCTTTCTTT. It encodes CASSLAGQGLNTEAFF.

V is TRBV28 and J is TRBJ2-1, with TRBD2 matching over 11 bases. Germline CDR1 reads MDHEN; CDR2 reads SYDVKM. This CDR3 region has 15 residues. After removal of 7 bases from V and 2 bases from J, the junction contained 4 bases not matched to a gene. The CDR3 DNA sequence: TGTGCCAGCACCTTAGCGGGGGGGCCCTACAATGAGCAGTTCTTC. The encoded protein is CASTLAGGPYNEQFF.

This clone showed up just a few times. CDR3 protein: CAWSVVGRNNQPQHF. CDR3 DNA: TGTGCCTGGAGTGTGGTCGGGAGAAACAATCAGCCCCAGCATTTT. The V call is TRBV30, the J call TRBJ1-5; D not resolved. The length of the CDR3 is 15 residues. V was clipped by 0 bases and J by 3 bases, with 12 bases between them. The germline gives CDR1 GTSNPN, CDR2 SVGIG (reference sequence).

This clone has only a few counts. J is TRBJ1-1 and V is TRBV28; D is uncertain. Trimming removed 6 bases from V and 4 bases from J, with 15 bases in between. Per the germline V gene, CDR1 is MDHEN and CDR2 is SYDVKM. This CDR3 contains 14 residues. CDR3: CASSTEGGGTEAFF. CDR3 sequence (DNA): TGTGCCAGCAGCACCGAGGGCGGTGGCACTGAAGCTTTCTTT.

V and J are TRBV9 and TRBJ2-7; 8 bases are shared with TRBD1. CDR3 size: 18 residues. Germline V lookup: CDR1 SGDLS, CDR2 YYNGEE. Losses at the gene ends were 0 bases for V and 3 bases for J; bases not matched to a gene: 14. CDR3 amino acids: CASSVGVRGRKEGYEQYF. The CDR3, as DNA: TGTGCCAGCAGCGTAGGGGTCAGGGGGCGAAAGGAGGGCTACGAGCAGTACTTC. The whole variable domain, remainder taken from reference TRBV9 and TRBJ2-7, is DSGVTQTPKHLITATGQRVTLRCSPRSGDLSVYWYQQSLDQGLQFLIQYYNGEERAKGNILERFSAQQFPDLHSELNLSSLELGDSALYFCASSVGVRGRKEGYEQYFGPGTRLTVT.

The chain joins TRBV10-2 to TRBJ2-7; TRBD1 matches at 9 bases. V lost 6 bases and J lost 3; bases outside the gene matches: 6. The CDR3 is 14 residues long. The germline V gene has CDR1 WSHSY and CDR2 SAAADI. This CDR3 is CASRPGQGLYEQYF. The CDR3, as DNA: TGCGCCAGCAGACCGGGACAGGGACTCTACGAGCAGTACTTC.

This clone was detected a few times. Here the CDR3 reads CASSVGGGNVGEKLFF. The CDR3 DNA is TGCGCCAGCAGCGTCGGAGGGGGCAACGTGGGTGAAAAACTGTTTTTT. This rearrangement joins TRBV5-1 to TRBJ1-4; 7 bases line up with TRBD1. V trimming: 4 bases; J trimming: 7 bases; junction bases outside the gene matches: 13. The CDR3 runs to 16 residues. Germline-derived CDR1 and CDR2 are SGHRS and YFSETQ.

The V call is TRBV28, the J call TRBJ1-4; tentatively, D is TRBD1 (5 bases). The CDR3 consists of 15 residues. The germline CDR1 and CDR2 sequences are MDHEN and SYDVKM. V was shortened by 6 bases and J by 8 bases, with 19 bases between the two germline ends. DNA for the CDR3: TGTGCCAGCAGCTCTATCGGGGGGGGTGGGGAAAAACTGTTTTTT. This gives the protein CASSSIGGGGEKLFF.

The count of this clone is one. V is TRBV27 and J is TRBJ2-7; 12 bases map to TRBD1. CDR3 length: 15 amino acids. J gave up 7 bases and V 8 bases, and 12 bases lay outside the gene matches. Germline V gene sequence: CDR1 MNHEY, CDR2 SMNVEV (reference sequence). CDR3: CASRLGQGATTEQYF. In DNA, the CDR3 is TGTGCCAGCCGCCTGGGACAGGGGGCTACTACGGAGCAGTACTTC.

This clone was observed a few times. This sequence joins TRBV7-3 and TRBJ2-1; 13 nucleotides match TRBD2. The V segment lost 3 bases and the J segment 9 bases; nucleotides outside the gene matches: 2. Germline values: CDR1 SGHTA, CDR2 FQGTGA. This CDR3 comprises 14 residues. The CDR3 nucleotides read TGTGCCAGCAGCTTGGGACTAGCGGGAACTGAGCAGTTCTTC. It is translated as CASSLGLAGTEQFF.

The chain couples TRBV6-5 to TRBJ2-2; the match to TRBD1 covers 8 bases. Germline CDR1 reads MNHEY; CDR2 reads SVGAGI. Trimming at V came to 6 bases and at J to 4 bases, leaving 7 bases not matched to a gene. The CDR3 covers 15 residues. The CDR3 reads CASSPQGAVTGELFF. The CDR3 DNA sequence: TGTGCCAGCAGCCCGCAGGGGGCGGTCACCGGGGAGCTGTTTTTT.